Each of the 24 T cell receptor beta chains below was sequenced from the same sample in a study of beta chain features in type 1 diabetes. Antigen specificity for these receptors is unknown. Broader study findings: When Type 1 diabetes patients were examined, their TCRB CDR3s proved moderately but significantly shorter in all four CD4+ subsets.

As every portion of the isolated RNA was reverse transcribed, the sequencing read expressed TCRB transcripts. Sequencing was performed with immunoSEQ multiplex PCR; in TCRdb, only in-frame clones are kept and a portion is missing. The sample consists of 630,000 or so clones, roughly an eighth of them appearing once. Sequencing used naive CD4+ T cells from blood. The receptor set was obtained from a young man with type 1 diabetes.

This clone has just a few counts. V and J are TRBV30 and TRBJ1-1; no clear D gene. Germline assignment: CDR1 GTSNPN and CDR2 SVGIG (reference sequence). The CDR3 sequence is 16 residues long. Trimming pared 4 bases from V and 1 base from J, leaving 19 bases between. The CDR3 sequence: CAWKVLNQWANTEAFF. The CDR3 DNA follows: TGTGCCTGGAAGGTATTGAATCAGTGGGCGAACACTGAAGCTTTCTTT.

As concerns this clone: This sample includes further DNA sequences coding for the same CDR3. The chain has TRBV7-9 and TRBJ1-5, with D perhaps TRBD1 (5 bases). This CDR3 contains 14 residues. The V gene's germline CDR1 is SEHNR and CDR2 FQNEAQ (reference sequence). V shed 1 base and J shed 4 bases, with 8 bases lying between them. The CDR3 spells CASSLGDSNQPQHF. DNA for the CDR3: TGTGCCAGCAGCTTAGGAGACAGTAATCAGCCCCAGCATTTT.

The CDR3 sequence: CASSLIWDTEAFF. Here the CDR3 DNA reads TGCGCCAGCAGCTTGATCTGGGACACTGAAGCTTTCTTT. The chain has TRBV5-1 and TRBJ1-1; D gene uncertain. CDR1 is SGHRS, CDR2 YFSETQ, per germline. The CDR3 runs 13 residues. The V gene lost 1 base and the J gene lost 3 bases, with 7 bases spanning the gap.

This clone appeared once. The chain links TRBV18 to TRBJ2-7; 7 bases align to TRBD1. CDR1 KGHSH and CDR2 LQKENI come from the germline V gene. J gave up 3 bases and V 2 bases, and 16 bases lay outside the gene matches. The CDR3 sequence is 18 residues long. The CDR3 is CASSPTIFQGVPGYEQYF. The CDR3 DNA reads TGTGCCAGCTCACCAACTATATTCCAGGGGGTTCCCGGCTACGAGCAGTACTTC.

The chain couples TRBV6-1 to TRBJ2-7; 7 nucleotides line up with TRBD1. The germline CDR1 and CDR2 sequences are MNHNS and SASEGT. The CDR3 sequence is 16 residues long. The trim removed 0 bases at V and 2 bases at J, leaving 7 bases unmatched. The CDR3 bases are TGTGCCAGCAGTGAAGCTCATGGACAGGAGGCCTACGAGCAGTACTTC. Its translation is CASSEAHGQEAYEQYF.

This clone was detected a few times. This rearrangement joins TRBV5-1 to TRBJ1-1, with D maybe TRBD1 (5 bases). V was clipped by 1 base and J by 4 bases, with 17 bases between them. CDR1 is SGHRS, CDR2 YFSETQ, per germline. The CDR3 runs to 16 residues. The CDR3 bases are TGCGCCAGCAGCTTGCAGGGCTTGGAGGCTGGCACTGAAGCTTTCTTT. Its protein product is CASSLQGLEAGTEAFF.

The V gene is TRBV5-1, the J gene TRBJ1-2; 7 bases align to TRBD1. CDR1 is SGHRS and CDR2 is YFSETQ in the germline V gene. V gave up 4 bases and J gave up 6 bases; unmatched junction bases: 3. The CDR3 runs 12 residues. The chain's CDR3 is CASSLGTDGYTF. In DNA form, the CDR3 reads TGCGCCAGCAGCCTAGGGACAGATGGCTACACCTTC.

This clone appeared a few times. The gene calls are TRBV16 and TRBJ1-2; perhaps TRBD1 as D (5 bases). The germline gives CDR1 KGHSY, CDR2 FQNENV. Trimming took 4 bases from V and 11 from J, leaving 11 bases between them. The CDR3 is 11 amino acids. The CDR3 sequence is CASSPGRGYTF. In DNA, the CDR3 is TGTGCCAGCAGCCCCGGACGGGGGTACACCTTC.

V and J are TRBV9 and TRBJ2-7; perhaps TRBD2 as D (5 bases). Germline values: CDR1 SGDLS, CDR2 YYNGEE. The CDR3 covers 12 residues. V shed 2 bases and J shed 9 bases, with 12 bases lying between them. The CDR3 DNA is TGTGCCAGCAGCGTGGGAGATCGCGTGCAGTACTTC. It is translated as CASSVGDRVQYF.

The rearrangement uses TRBV7-2 and TRBJ1-3; D unclear. Between the trimmed V and J ends, which lost 1 base and 0 bases, there was a span of 7 bases. The CDR3 runs 15 residues. Germline V gives CDR1 SGHTA, CDR2 FQGNSA. Here the CDR3 DNA reads TGTGCCAGCAGCTTAGGTCAGGTCTCTGGAAACACCATATATTTT. Amino acid sequence: CASSLGQVSGNTIYF.

The J gene is TRBJ2-2, the V gene TRBV18; 7 positions agree with TRBD2. V was clipped by 4 bases and J by 4 bases; unmatched bases: 9. Germline V gene sequence: CDR1 KGHSH, CDR2 LQKENI. The CDR3 is made up of 16 amino acids. CDR3 residues: CASSHGTKVFTGELFF. The CDR3, as DNA: TGTGCCAGCTCACACGGGACTAAGGTGTTCACCGGGGAGCTGTTTTTT. Full variable domain (outside the CDR3, taken from reference TRBV18 and TRBJ2-2): NAGVMQNPRHLVRRRGQEARLRCSPMKGHSHVYWYRQLPEEGLKFMVYLQKENIIDESGMPKERFSAEFPKEGPSILRIQQVVRGDSAAYFCASSHGTKVFTGELFFGEGSRLTVL.

V usage is TRBV5-6 and J usage is TRBJ1-1; D remains ambiguous. This CDR3 comprises 14 residues. V was pared by 0 bases and J by 1 base, with 7 bases between. Germline CDR1 reads SGHDT; CDR2 reads YYEEEE. The CDR3 nucleotides are TGTGCCAGCAGCTTGGGGGGTCCGAACACTGAAGCTTTCTTT. Protein: CASSLGGPNTEAFF.

This clone has more than one count but fewer than ten. Germline is not matched at one junction end, which may reflect a read error. This chain joins TRBV27 and TRBJ2-5, with D unresolved. This CDR3 spans 11 amino acids. Germline V CDR1 and CDR2: MNHEY, SMNVEV (reference sequence). The CDR3 DNA reads TGTGCCAGCAGTGTATCGGGGACCCAGTACTTC. Amino acid sequence: CASSVSGTQYF.

The chain couples TRBV9 to TRBJ2-2; D not certain. The CDR3 has 18 amino acids. The ends were cut back, 0 bases at V and 6 bases at J, with 21 bases in the middle. The germline V gene has CDR1 SGDLS and CDR2 YYNGEE. CDR3 DNA sequence: TGTGCCAGCAGCGTAGAACCCCTCTCGCGGCATGGGCCCGGGGAGCTGTTTTTT. Protein: CASSVEPLSRHGPGELFF.

The J gene is TRBJ2-3, the V gene TRBV2, with TRBD2 matching 10 bases. CDR1 is SNHLY and CDR2 is FYNNEI in the germline V gene. The CDR3 sequence is 15 residues long. The V segment lost 5 bases and the J segment 4 bases; nucleotides outside the gene matches: 6. The CDR3 region is CASSPRSGRADTQYF. The CDR3 bases are TGTGCCAGCAGTCCTCGAAGCGGGAGGGCAGATACGCAGTATTTT.

This clone was seen more than once but under ten times. The V and J genes are TRBV30 and TRBJ1-5; TRBD1 might be the D (5 bases). Trimming left V 3 bases short and J 7 bases short, with 13 bases between. Germline CDR1 and CDR2: GTSNPN and SVGIG (reference sequence). The CDR3 runs 13 residues. CDR3 sequence: CAWSRGPGQPQHF. The CDR3 region has the DNA TGTGCCTGGAGCCGGGGCCCGGGACAGCCCCAGCATTTT.

The J gene is TRBJ1-1, the V gene TRBV5-1; D possibly corresponds to TRBD1 (6 bases). Germline V CDR1 and CDR2: SGHRS, YFSETQ. V was cut by 1 base and J by 3 bases, with 19 bases left in between. The CDR3 has 17 residues. The DNA for the CDR3 is TGCGCCAGCAGCTTGAGGGTCGGGGGCGCAGGGGACACTGAAGCTTTCTTT. Amino acids: CASSLRVGGAGDTEAFF.

This clone was counted a few times. This chain connects TRBV6-6 to TRBJ1-4; TRBD1 matches at 8 bases. This CDR3 is 15 amino acids long. V was clipped by 9 bases and J by 4 bases; unmatched bases: 10. CDR1 is MNHNY, CDR2 SVGAGI, per germline (reference sequence). CDR3 bases: TGTGCCAGTCGCAGGGGGCCGCAGGGTAATGAAAAACTGTTTTTT. It codes for CASRRGPQGNEKLFF.

The table lists this clone with a few counts. The J gene is TRBJ1-5, the V gene TRBV10-3; D call uncertain. This CDR3 contains 14 residues. CDR1 and CDR2 from the germline V gene are ENHRY and SYGVKD. CDR3 amino acids: CASARTNSNQPQHF. The CDR3 DNA reads TGTGCATCGGCACGCACAAATAGCAATCAGCCCCAGCATTTT.

The J gene is TRBJ2-1, the V gene TRBV9; 8 bases fit TRBD2. The CDR3 has 15 amino acids. Looked up from germline, CDR1 is SGDLS and CDR2 is YYNGEE. V was pared by 4 bases and J by 7 bases, with 10 bases of the junction left unmatched. CDR3 sequence reads: CASSSLAGTGNEQFF. CDR3 nucleotides: TGTGCCAGCAGCTCATTAGCGGGAACGGGAAATGAGCAGTTCTTC.

The rearrangement links TRBV19 to TRBJ1-1; a possible D gene is TRBD1 (5 bases). Looked up from germline, CDR1 is LNHDA and CDR2 is SQIVND (reference sequence). V was clipped by 6 bases and J by 0 bases, with 17 bases between them. The CDR3 consists of 16 residues. The CDR3 sequence is CASSRFGDAMNTEAFF. The CDR3 nucleotides read TGTGCCAGTAGCCGATTCGGGGACGCCATGAACACTGAAGCTTTCTTT.

This clone was recorded a few times. The genes are TRBV29-1 and TRBJ2-5; possible D gene TRBD1, 6 bases. This CDR3 is built from 11 residues. The V and J ends lost 8 bases and 0 bases respectively, with 7 bases between them. The V gene's germline CDR1 is SQVTM and CDR2 ANQGSEA. Here the CDR3 reads CSTGYQETQYF. DNA of the CDR3: TGCAGCACAGGGTACCAAGAGACCCAGTACTTC.

In this sample, this clone turned up a few times. The chain joins TRBV28 to TRBJ1-5; no firm D call. Germline V lookup: CDR1 MDHEN, CDR2 SYDVKM. The CDR3 totals 15 residues. The germline V and J ends were trimmed by 6 bases and 3 bases, with 15 bases remaining between them. The CDR3 DNA follows: TGTGCCAGCAGCCTCGGTATCGAATTCAATCAGCCCCAGCATTTT. It codes for CASSLGIEFNQPQHF. Full variable domain (rest looked up from reference TRBV28 and TRBJ1-5): DVKVTQSSRYLVKRTGEKVFLECVQDMDHENMFWYRQDPGLGLRLIYFSYDVKMKEKGDIPEGYSVSREKKERFSLILESASTNQTSMYLCASSLGIEFNQPQHFGDGTRLSIL.

This clone was seen a handful of times. The chain combines TRBV10-3 with TRBJ2-1, with TRBD2 matching 9 bases. The CDR3 loop spans 13 amino acids. Germline V gives CDR1 ENHRY, CDR2 SYGVKD. Trimming at V came to 5 bases and at J to 14 bases, leaving 10 bases not matched to a gene. The CDR3 bases are TGTGCCATCAGTCCACAGCGGGAGGATTTTAAGTTCTTC. Translation: CAISPQREDFKFF.